This is a list of T cell receptor gamma chains from one sample in a study of gamma-delta chains in newborns, infants, children. TCRdb reprocessed the reads using CATT. The data contain about 470 gamma-chain clones, around 42% of them singletons. Material: blood. All receptors come from a child who was a newborn, infant or young child, either healthy, febrile or measles-vaccinated (not recorded which). The conserved cysteine and the conserved F or W are not part of the CDR3 here.

V	J	length	CDR3
TRGV9	TRGJ1/TRGJ2	11	ALWEVRNYKKL
TRGV9	TRGJP	15	ALWEVPQELGKKIKV
TRGV9	TRGJP	15	ALWEVLEELGKKIKV
TRGV9	TRGJ1/TRGJ2	9	ALCEVRKKL
TRGV4	TRGJ1/TRGJ2	11	ATWDENYYKKL
TRGV9	TRGJP	14	ALWDSQELGKKIKV
TRGV9	TRGJP	12	ALWQELGKKIKV
TRGV9	TRGJ1/TRGJ2	11	ALWEVNYYKKL
TRGV9	TRGJP	14	ALWDVRELGKKIKV
TRGV3	TRGJ1/TRGJ2	11	ATWDRPYYKKL
TRGV2	TRGJP1	14	ATWDGRETTGWFKI
TRGV8	TRGJP1	11	ATWATTGWFKI
TRGV3	TRGJP2	11	ATWDFSDWIKT
TRGV9	TRGJP	12	ALWEVLGKKIKV
TRGV9	TRGJP	13	ALWGQELGKKIKV
TRGV8	TRGJ1/TRGJ2	11	ATWVSNYYKKL
TRGV9	TRGJP	11	ALWELGKKIKV
TRGV5	TRGJP1	12	ATCEGATVWFKI
TRGV9	TRGJP	14	ALWEVKELGKKIKV
TRGV9	TRGJP	13	ALWEQELGKKIKV
TRGV8	TRGJP1	11	ATWDRVCWFKI
TRGV9	TRGJP	14	ALWETQELGKKIKV
TRGV9	TRGJP1	11	ALWGLTGWFKI
TRGV9	TRGJP1	13	ALWEVLGTGWFKI
TRGV8	TRGJP1	10	ATWDTGWFKI
TRGV9	TRGJP	14	ALWDLWELGKKIKV
TRGV9	TRGJ1/TRGJ2	14	ALWEALYSNYYKKL
TRGV9	TRGJ1/TRGJ2	11	ALWEVNYYKKL
TRGV9	TRGJP	13	ALWEVGLGKKIKV